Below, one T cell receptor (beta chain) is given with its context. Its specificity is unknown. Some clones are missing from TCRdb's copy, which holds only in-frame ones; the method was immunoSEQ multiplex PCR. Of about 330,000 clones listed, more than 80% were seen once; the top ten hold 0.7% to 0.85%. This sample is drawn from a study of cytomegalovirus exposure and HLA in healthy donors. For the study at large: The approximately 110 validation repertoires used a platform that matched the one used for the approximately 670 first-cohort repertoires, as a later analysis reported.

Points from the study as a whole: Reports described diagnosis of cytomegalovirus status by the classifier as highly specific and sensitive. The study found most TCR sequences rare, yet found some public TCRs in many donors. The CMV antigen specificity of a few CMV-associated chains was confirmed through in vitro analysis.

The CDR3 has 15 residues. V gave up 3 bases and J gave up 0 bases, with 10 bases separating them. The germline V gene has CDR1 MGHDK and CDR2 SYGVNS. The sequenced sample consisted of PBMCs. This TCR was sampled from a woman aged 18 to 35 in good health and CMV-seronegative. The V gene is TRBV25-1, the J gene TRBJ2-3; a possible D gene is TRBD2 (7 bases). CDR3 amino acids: CASSEWGGSTDTQYF. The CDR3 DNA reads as TGTGCCAGCAGTGAGTGGGGGGGCAGCACAGATACGCAGTATTTT.